The 22 T cell receptor beta chains listed next were all sequenced from one sample in a study of CXCR3-negative and CXCR3-positive naive CD8 T cells. Study results and limitations: The study found more hydrophobic TRB CDR3s in CXCR3-positive naive cells than in CXCR3-negative naive cells.

Libraries were UMI-labeled 5' RACE TRB cDNA. Following a re-call of the 5' RACE reads, TCRdb has one entry per CDR3 protein and lacks DNA. The repertoire table contains approximately 88,000 distinct CDR3 sequences. Which antigens these TCRs recognize remains unknown. The material sequenced was naive CXCR3+ CD8+ T cells from blood. Subset of the sample: CD45RO-CCR7+CD27+CD95- naive CD8+ T cells expressing CXCR3 (TNR3+). Receptors were obtained from a human donor in good health. Some clones in this sample may be carry-over from other donors' samples.

The genes are TRBV2 and TRBJ2-4; TCRdb lists TRBD2, though no DNA is available to test this call. The CDR3 has 16 residues. Germline assignment: CDR1 SNHLY and CDR2 FYNNEI. The CDR3 loop is CASSELAGGGGNIQYF.

This chain links TRBV7-9 with TRBJ2-5; the D call from TCRdb, TRBD1, cannot be confirmed without DNA. Germline V lookup: CDR1 SEHNR, CDR2 FQNEAQ (reference sequence). The CDR3 spans 19 residues. CDR3 sequence: CASSSHNRPTGVREETQYF.

V usage is TRBV7-2 and J usage is TRBJ2-3. This CDR3 comprises 13 residues. In germline, CDR1 is SGHTA, CDR2 FQGNSA. CDR3 loop: CASRLDSTDTQYF.

This rearrangement joins TRBV29-1 to TRBJ1-1; TCRdb calls TRBD1, which cannot be checked without DNA. The CDR3 contains 12 residues. Germline loops: CDR1 SQVTM, CDR2 ANQGSEA. CDR3 residues: CSTESTVTEAFF.

V usage is TRBV28 and J usage is TRBJ2-7. This CDR3 has 14 residues. Germline lookup yields CDR1 MDHEN and CDR2 SYDVKM. The CDR3 is CASSLWVEAYEQYF.

The V gene is TRBV2, the J gene TRBJ2-7. The germline CDR1 and CDR2 sequences are SNHLY and FYNNEI. CDR3 length equals 14 residues. Here the CDR3 reads CASSEGSVSYEQYF.

V gene TRBV5-1 combines with J gene TRBJ2-1. The germline gives CDR1 SGHRS, CDR2 YFSETQ. The CDR3 is 15 amino acids. Here the CDR3 reads CASSLGQASYNEQFF.

The rearrangement links TRBV7-9 to TRBJ2-7; the TCRdb D gene call, TRBD2, has no DNA to confirm it. The CDR3 totals 14 residues. The V gene's germline CDR1 is SEHNR and CDR2 FQNEAQ (reference sequence). CDR3 amino acids: CASSPPIAGDEQYF.

The J gene is TRBJ1-1, the V gene TRBV20-1. Germline assignment: CDR1 DFQATT and CDR2 SNEGSKA (reference sequence). The CDR3 covers 13 residues. The CDR3 spells CSASITENTEAFF.

The CDR3 sequence: CASREGLAGHNEQFF. The J gene is TRBJ2-1, the V gene TRBV28; TCRdb names TRBD2, which stays unverified in the absence of DNA. CDR3 size: 15 residues. Germline lookup yields CDR1 MDHEN and CDR2 SYDVKM.

The rearrangement links TRBV10-3 to TRBJ2-3; TCRdb calls TRBD1, which cannot be checked without DNA. CDR1 is ENHRY and CDR2 is SYGVKD in the germline V gene. This CDR3 has 11 amino acids. The CDR3 sequence: CAISGADTQYF.

The gene calls are TRBV12-3 or TRBV12-4 and TRBJ2-3; TCRdb reports TRBD1, a call that lacks DNA to check it against. The CDR3 has 15 residues. The CDR3 spells CASIQRMGGTDTQYF.

The rearrangement uses TRBV5-5 and TRBJ2-1; there is no DNA to check the TCRdb D call of TRBD2. This CDR3 contains 16 residues. Germline-derived CDR1 and CDR2 are SGHKS and YYEKEE (reference sequence). The CDR3: CASSWRRESSYNEQFF.

V and J are TRBV15 and TRBJ2-1; TCRdb selects TRBD1, and the lack of DNA leaves this call unchecked. The CDR3 loop spans 14 amino acids. Germline CDR1 and CDR2: LNHNV and YYDKDF (reference sequence). The CDR3 sequence: CATSYAPSYNEQFF.

This chain joins TRBV28 and TRBJ2-7; absent DNA, TCRdb's TRBD1 call cannot be checked. Germline V gene lookup returns CDR1 MDHEN and CDR2 SYDVKM. CDR3 size: 15 residues. The chain's CDR3 is CASSLNRGRDYEQYF. Supplemented by reference TRBV28 and TRBJ2-7, the full variable domain reads DVKVTQSSRYLVKRTGEKVFLECVQDMDHENMFWYRQDPGLGLRLIYFSYDVKMKEKGDIPEGYSVSREKKERFSLILESASTNQTSMYLCASSLNRGRDYEQYFGPGTRLTVT.

The chain's CDR3 is CASSFQGAPTNIQYF. The chain couples TRBV5-5 to TRBJ2-4; TCRdb's D call, TRBD1, is unchecked because there is no DNA. Germline loops: CDR1 SGHKS, CDR2 YYEKEE (reference sequence). The CDR3 runs 15 residues. Full variable domain (missing parts from reference TRBV5-5 and TRBJ2-4): DAGVTQSPTHLIKTRGQQVTLRCSPISGHKSVSWYQQVLGQGPQFIFQYYEKEERGRGNFPDRFSARQFPNYSSELNVNALLLGDSALYLCASSFQGAPTNIQYFGAGTRLSVL.

The chain recombines TRBV21-1 with TRBJ2-4; TCRdb designates TRBD1, a call that cannot be tested without DNA. TRBV21-1 is marked as a pseudogene. The CDR3 is 16 residues long. CDR3 protein: CASSKAQGGAKNIQYF.

The chain is built from TRBV5-1 and TRBJ2-7; TCRdb names TRBD2, which stays unverified in the absence of DNA. CDR1 and CDR2 from the germline V gene are SGHRS and YFSETQ. This CDR3 is 13 amino acids long. The CDR3 loop is CASSLNEGLEQYF.

The chain is built from TRBV5-1 and TRBJ1-3. Germline values: CDR1 SGHRS, CDR2 YFSETQ. CDR3 size: 15 residues. CDR3 amino acids: CASSLEAGRVDTIYF.

CDR3 amino acids: CSVGVANTGELFF. V gene TRBV29-1 combines with J gene TRBJ2-2. This CDR3 is 13 amino acids long. The germline gives CDR1 SQVTM, CDR2 ANQGSEA.

V and J are TRBV5-1 and TRBJ2-3. Germline assignment: CDR1 SGHRS and CDR2 YFSETQ. This CDR3 is built from 14 residues. CDR3 sequence reads: CASSFLYYTDTQYF.

The chain has TRBV5-1 and TRBJ1-3. The CDR3 spans 13 residues. Germline CDR1 SGHRS, CDR2 YFSETQ. The CDR3 loop is CASSKDDGNTIYF.